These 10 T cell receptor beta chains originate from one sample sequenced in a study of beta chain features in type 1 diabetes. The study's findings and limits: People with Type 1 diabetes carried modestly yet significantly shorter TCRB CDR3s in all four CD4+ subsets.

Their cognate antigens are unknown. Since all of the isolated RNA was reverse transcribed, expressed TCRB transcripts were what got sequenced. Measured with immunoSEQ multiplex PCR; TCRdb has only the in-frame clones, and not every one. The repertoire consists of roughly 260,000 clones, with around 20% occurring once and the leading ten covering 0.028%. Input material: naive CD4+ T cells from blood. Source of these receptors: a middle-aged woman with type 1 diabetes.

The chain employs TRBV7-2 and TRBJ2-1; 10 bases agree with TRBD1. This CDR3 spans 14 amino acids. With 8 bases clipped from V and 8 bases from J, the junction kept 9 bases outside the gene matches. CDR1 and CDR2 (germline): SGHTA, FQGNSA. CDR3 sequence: CASLRDRGWDEQFF. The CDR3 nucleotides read TGTGCCAGCCTCCGGGACAGGGGATGGGATGAGCAGTTCTTC.

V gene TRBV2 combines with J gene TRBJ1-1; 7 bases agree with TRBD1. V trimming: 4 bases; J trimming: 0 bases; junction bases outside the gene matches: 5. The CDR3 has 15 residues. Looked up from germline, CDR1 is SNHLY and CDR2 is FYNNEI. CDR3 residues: CASSAPTGMNTEAFF. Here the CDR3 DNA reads TGTGCCAGCAGTGCCCCGACAGGGATGAACACTGAAGCTTTCTTT.

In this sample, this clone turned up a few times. The chain's CDR3 is CASSRTSGREQFF. The CDR3 DNA is TGTGCCAGCAGCAGGACTAGCGGGAGAGAGCAGTTCTTC. V usage is TRBV5-4 and J usage is TRBJ2-1, with 13 bases identical to TRBD2. The CDR3 runs to 13 residues. Germline-derived CDR1 and CDR2 are SGHNT and YYREEE (reference sequence). J gave up 10 bases and V 4 bases, and 2 bases lay outside the gene matches.

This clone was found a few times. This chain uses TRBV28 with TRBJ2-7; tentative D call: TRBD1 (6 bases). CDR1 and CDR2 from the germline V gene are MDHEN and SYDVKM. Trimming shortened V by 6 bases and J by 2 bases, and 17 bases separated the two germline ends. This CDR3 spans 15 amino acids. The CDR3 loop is CASRWTSGETYEQYF. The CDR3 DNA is TGTGCCAGCAGATGGACCTCAGGGGAAACCTACGAGCAGTACTTC.

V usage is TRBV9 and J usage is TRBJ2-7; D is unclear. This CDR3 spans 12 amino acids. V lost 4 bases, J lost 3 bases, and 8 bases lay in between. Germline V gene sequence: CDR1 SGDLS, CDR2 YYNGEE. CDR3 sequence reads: CASSSRNYEQYF. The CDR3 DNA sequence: TGTGCCAGCAGCTCTAGGAACTACGAGCAGTACTTC.

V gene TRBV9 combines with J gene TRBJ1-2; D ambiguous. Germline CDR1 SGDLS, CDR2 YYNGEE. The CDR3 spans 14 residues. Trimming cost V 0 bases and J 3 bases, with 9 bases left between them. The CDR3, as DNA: TGTGCCAGCAGCGTAGGGTGGGGAGACTATGGCTACACCTTC. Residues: CASSVGWGDYGYTF.

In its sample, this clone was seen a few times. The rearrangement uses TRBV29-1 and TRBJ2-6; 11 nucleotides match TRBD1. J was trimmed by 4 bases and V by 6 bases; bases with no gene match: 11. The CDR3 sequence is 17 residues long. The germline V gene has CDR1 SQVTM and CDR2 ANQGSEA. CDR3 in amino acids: CSVPGRDRGSGANVLTF. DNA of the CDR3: TGCAGCGTCCCCGGTCGGGACAGGGGGTCCGGGGCCAACGTCCTGACTTTC.

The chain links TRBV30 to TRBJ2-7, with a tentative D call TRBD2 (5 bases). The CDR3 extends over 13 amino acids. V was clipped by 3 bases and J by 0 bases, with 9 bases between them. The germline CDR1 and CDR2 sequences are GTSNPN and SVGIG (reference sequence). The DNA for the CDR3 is TGTGCCTGGAGACAGCGGAGCTCCTACGAGCAGTACTTC. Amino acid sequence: CAWRQRSSYEQYF. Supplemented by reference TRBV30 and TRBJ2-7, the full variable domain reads SQTIHQWPATLVQPVGSPLSLECTVEGTSNPNLYWYRQAAGRGLQLLFYSVGIGQISSEVPQNLSASRPQDRQFILSSKKLLLSDSGFYLCAWRQRSSYEQYFGPGTRLTVT.

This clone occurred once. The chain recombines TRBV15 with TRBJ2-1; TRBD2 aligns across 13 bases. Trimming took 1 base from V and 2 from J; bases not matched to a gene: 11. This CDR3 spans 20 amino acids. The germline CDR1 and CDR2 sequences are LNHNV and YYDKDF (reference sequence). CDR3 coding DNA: TGTGCCACCAGCAGAGGGATTCCGGGACTAGCGGGAAGGACCTACAATGAGCAGTTCTTC. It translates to CATSRGIPGLAGRTYNEQFF.

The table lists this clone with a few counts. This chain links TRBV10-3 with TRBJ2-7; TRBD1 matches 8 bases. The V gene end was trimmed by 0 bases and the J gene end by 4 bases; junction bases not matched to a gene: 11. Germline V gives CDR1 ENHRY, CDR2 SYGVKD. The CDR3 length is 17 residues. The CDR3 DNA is TGTGCCATCAGTGAGTCGCTAGGGGCAGGGGGCATGTACGAGCAGTACTTC. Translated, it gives CAISESLGAGGMYEQYF.